This TCR beta chain was identified during a study of blood T cells in healthy people across ages. Aged roughly 6 to 100, donors were systemically healthy Caucasians from Russia. Study observations and caveats: Diversity estimates drawn from one million T cells were deemed underestimates.

Notes on this clonotype: The antigen is unknown.

PCR was performed a second time for about 7 to 12 cycles using a sample-barcoded 5' primer and a J-beta primer mix. Each of the samples gave a minimum of 2.5 million paired-end reads that contained CDR3. TCRdb used MiXCR to reprocess the 5' RACE reads, holding one entry per CDR3 protein. The sample comprises under 800,000 distinct CDR3 sequences, roughly 41% of which are singletons, and roughly 19% rests with the top ten. Per the germline V gene, CDR1 is MNHNS and CDR2 is SASEGT. The CDR3 has 13 amino acids. V shed 6 bases and J shed 9 bases, with 15 bases lying between them. The origin of this receptor is a woman aged 55 to 70 in good health. The sample taken for sequencing was blood. The chain couples TRBV6-1 to TRBJ1-5, with D perhaps TRBD1 (6 bases). The CDR3 here is CASSRDTESPQHF. CDR3 nucleotides: TGTGCCAGCAGCCGGGACACGGAATCGCCCCAGCATTTT.